This T cell receptor beta chain was documented in a study of neoadjuvant anti-PD-1 for oral cavity cancer. CDR3 size: 15 residues. Germline lookup yields CDR1 SGHVS and CDR2 FQNEAQ. Trimming cost V 5 bases and J 3 bases, with 14 bases left between them. Libraries were prepared by immunoSEQ multiplex PCR; TCRdb keeps only in-frame clonotypes and omits some of them. Of 14,000 or so clones in the sample, approximately 70% are singletons; the top ten hold about 2.7%. The time point: after neoadjuvant nivolumab, at surgical resection. Cohort: HPV-negative, locally advanced oral cavity squamous cell carcinoma patients.

Sequencing used PBMCs, obtained after nivolumab (anti-PD-1) treatment. The chain carries TRBV7-8 and TRBJ1-5; tentative D call: TRBD1 (5 bases). The receptor was derived from a person between 40 and 85 years old with oral cavity squamous cell carcinoma. The CDR3 loop is CASSTYQGPNQPQHF. Written as DNA, the CDR3 is TGTGCCAGCAGCACCTATCAGGGTCCCAATCAGCCCCAGCATTTT.